This T cell receptor (beta chain) was recorded in a study of shared clonotypes between healthy human individuals. As for the study in general: Serving as donors were two women and a few men, whose ages spanned 18 to 49.

Study-wide findings and caveats: As a rule, naive subsets had a larger estimated richness than memory subsets. Depth was large, yet rarefaction showed that sorted-subset sequencing was incomplete. Sequencing depth was predicted to influence how clonotypes are shared among donors.

Germline V gene data show CDR1 as WSHSY and CDR2 as SAAADI. The V end lost 7 bases, the J end lost 5 bases, and 17 bases lay between the germline ends. The length of the CDR3 is 14 residues. Assay: immunoSEQ multiplex PCR; the TCRdb copy retains only in-frame clones and omits some. This sample yields about 2 million clones, of which about 95% are seen a single time; roughly 1.2% belongs to the top ten. CD45RO-negative, CCR7-positively selected cells formed the naive CD8 fraction, excluding terminally differentiated effector memory CD45RA+ cells. This clone was recorded only once. Its antigen remains unidentified.

This TCR was recovered from a young man in good health. Sequencing was performed on naive CD8+ T cells sorted from blood. The chain has TRBV10-2 and TRBJ2-5; D may be TRBD1 (6 bases). The CDR3 nucleotides read TGCGCCAGCACCGAAACAGGGTTCGGGGAGACCCAGTACTTC. Protein sequence: CASTETGFGETQYF.